The subject of this entry is one T cell receptor (beta chain). Its antigen is unknown. Base quality data are lacking; no much larger clone is found one base away. The data were taken from a study of blood T cells in healthy people across ages (dated by TCRdb to the mid-2010s). In terms of the full investigation: In model experiments, roughly one uniquely barcoded TCR beta cDNA molecule per two T cells was captured by template switching. To track age-related changes in TCR beta repertoire diversity, the study relied on deep sequencing normalized with unique cDNA molecular identifiers. The donors were divided into four age groups: young (average around 17 years), middle-aged (under 40), aged (around 67) and long-lived (approximately 74). For two donors (one aged 18 to 29 and one aged 80 or older), the study analyzed two additional independent replicas of 1 million unique cDNA reads from the same blood draw.

The CDR3 holds 13 amino acids from the cysteine to the phenylalanine. Left in the record is the CDR3 DNA by itself, 39 bases read in frame from the first base. V is pared back by 0 bases and J by 7 bases, with 6 bases lying between the germline termini. The roughly 39 donors, aged about 6 to 95 years, were systemically healthy Caucasian individuals from Russia. Each donor gave approximately 9.3 milliliters of peripheral blood, collected into EDTA-treated Vacutainer tubes. Ficoll-Paque density-gradient centrifugation was used to isolate PBMCs, with at least 6 million per sample. Trizol reagent was used to extract total RNA from PBMCs, with at least 5.5 micrograms per sample. For every donor, an aliquot of PBMCs went through flow cytometry to measure the percentages of naive CD45RAhigh/CD27high T cells. The library was obtained by 5' RACE. TCRdb records Illumina HiSeq 2500 as the sequencer. A second PCR of roughly 7 to 11 cycles was performed with a sample-barcoded 5' primer and a J-beta primer mix. Each TCR beta cDNA molecule received a unique molecular identifier from a template-switch 5' adaptor carrying 12 random nucleotides. At least 2.5 million CDR3-containing paired-end reads were obtained from each sample. First-strand cDNA was synthesized from all RNA with the Mint cDNA synthesis kit, primed by a TRBC-specific oligonucleotide. Following uracil-DNA glycosylase treatment, a first 18-cycle PCR with universal primers M1SS and BC2_uni_R was performed on all cDNA. The original pipeline was this. Each sample was normalized by randomly selecting 1 million high-quality reads, each carrying a distinct molecular identifier. Instead of being binned into consensus sequences, reads with shared molecular identifiers were discarded. MiTCR, set to a Q25 quality threshold and the strictest error-elimination algorithm, was used for CDR3 identification, clonotype clustering and error correction. A nonparametric unseen species model with Euler transformation was used to estimate lower-bound total TCR beta diversity. The public reads were run again by TCRdb, first through fastp at Q25 and then through MiXCR, and only productive beta chains were kept. A single entry per CDR3 protein holds the most common genes and DNA from its merged rows. The V and J calls reflect TCRdb's pipeline rather than the authors' work. In all, the sample holds 900,000 to 950,000 distinct CDR3 sequences, and 25% to 30% of those were seen once. The ten top clones hold approximately 10% of the sample.

Overall results and qualifications from the work: Observed TCR beta diversity correlated strongly with the percentage of naive T cells measured by flow cytometry. As age increased, observed TCR beta diversity per million T cells dropped in a roughly linear way, and a significant reduction was already evident by age 40. Because the CMV infection status of the donors was unknown, age-related changes in expanded clonotypes may potentially have been confounded. The long-lived group showed more naive CD4+ T cells, fewer expanded clones and increased TCR diversity than the aged group, suggesting age selection. Bulk unsorted PBMC profiling prevented conclusive comparison of naive and antigen-experienced compartments. Estimates of total diversity based on one million sequenced T cells were considered lower bounds and underestimates.

This same sample was also part of a study on T cells of mothers and their children. The second study, in turn, reports: Nine systemically healthy Caucasian individuals served as donors, namely three mothers together with their six children. cDNA synthesis consumed the entire amount of extracted RNA, loaded at 1.5 ug RNA in each 15 ul reaction. Sample barcodes and 2-4 random nucleotides were added via the M1S primer in the second PCR. Over 10 million TCR beta CDR3 reads came from each mother, compared with approximately 2.8 million reads from each child. Thymic selection shapes the output of TCR recombination in a similar way in related and unrelated pairs, and inherited differences have a minor effect. Normalized repertoire overlap was always found to be slightly, but never significantly, higher in related mother-child pairs than in unrelated mother-child pairs. No persistent microchimeric T cell clones were found, with a detection sensitivity of roughly 92 clones per million clonotypes. The study used deep NGS to compare TCR beta repertoires of mothers and children, seeking features distinguishing related mother-child pairs from unrelated individuals. The mean age was roughly 40 +/- 4 years for the mothers and about 10 +/- 4 years for the children. After adapter ligation was performed with NEBNext reagents, the libraries were sequenced on an Illumina HiSeq 2000 with 100+100 nt paired-end reads. To prevent cross-contamination, the mother and child libraries were prepared a month apart and were sequenced in separate runs. For each donor, somewhere between roughly 500,000 and 2,300,000 distinct TCR beta clonotypes were identified. Naive TCR beta clonotypes were estimated from low-frequency clonotypes matched to each donor's FACS-determined naive share, without sorting.

The sequence joins TRBV12-3 or TRBV12-4 to TRBJ1-4; the D gene is unclear. The sequencing sample was made of blood. The source of this sequence is a woman between 35 and 50 years old in good health. In nucleotide form, the sequence is TGTGCCAGCAGTTTAGCAGGGAGTGAAAAACTGTTTTTT. Translated, this gives CASSLAGSEKLFF.